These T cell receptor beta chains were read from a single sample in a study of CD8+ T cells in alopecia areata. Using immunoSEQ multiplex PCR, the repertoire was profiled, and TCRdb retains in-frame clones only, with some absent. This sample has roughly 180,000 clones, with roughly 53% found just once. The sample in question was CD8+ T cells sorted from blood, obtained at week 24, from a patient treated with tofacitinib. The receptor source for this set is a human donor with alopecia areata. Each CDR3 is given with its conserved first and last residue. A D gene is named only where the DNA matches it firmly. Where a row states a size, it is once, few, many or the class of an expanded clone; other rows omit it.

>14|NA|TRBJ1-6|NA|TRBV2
TGTGCCAGCAGTGAGGGGGGCTTCAATTCACCCCTCCACTTT
CASSEGGFNSPLHF
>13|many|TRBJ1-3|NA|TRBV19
TGTGCCACCGGACCTTCCTCTGGAAACACCATATATTTT
CATGPSSGNTIYF
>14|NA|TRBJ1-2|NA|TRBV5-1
TGCGCCAGCGCCACGGATCGCCGGGGCTATGGCTACACCTTC
CASATDRRGYGYTF
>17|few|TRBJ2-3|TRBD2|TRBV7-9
TGTGCCAGCATCCTTGGCGGGACTAGTAAACCGACAGATACGCAGTATTTT
CASILGGTSKPTDTQYF
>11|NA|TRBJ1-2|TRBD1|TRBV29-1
TGCAGCGCCGGGACAGTTCGTGGCTACACCTTC
CSAGTVRGYTF
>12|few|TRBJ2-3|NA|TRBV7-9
TGTGCCAGCAGGGCAGGGACAGATACGCAGTATTTT
CASRAGTDTQYF
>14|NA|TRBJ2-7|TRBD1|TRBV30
TGTGCCTGGACTACCGGACAGGGGGGCTACGAGCAGTACTTC
CAWTTGQGGYEQYF
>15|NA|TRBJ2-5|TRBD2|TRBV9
TGTGCCAGCAGCGTAGGTAGCGGGGGGCAAGAGACCCAGTACTTC
CASSVGSGGQETQYF
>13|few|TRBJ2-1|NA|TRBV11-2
TGTGCCAGCAGCTTAGGGTCGTCGGATGAGCAGTTCTTC
CASSLGSSDEQFF
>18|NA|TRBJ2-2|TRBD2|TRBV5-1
TGCGCCAGCAGCCCTGGGACTAGCGGGGGATCCAACACCGGGGAGCTGTTTTTT
CASSPGTSGGSNTGELFF
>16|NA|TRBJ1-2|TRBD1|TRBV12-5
TGTGCTAGTGGTTCCCCCCTGACAGGGGCAATCTATGGCTACACCTTC
CASGSPLTGAIYGYTF
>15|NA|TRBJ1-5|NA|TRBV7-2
TGTGCCAGCAGCTTAGAGGCTGGGGGCAATCAGCCCCAGCATTTT
CASSLEAGGNQPQHF
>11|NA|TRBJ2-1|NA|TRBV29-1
TGCAGCGTTGAAGTAAGGAATGAGCAGTTCTTC
CSVEVRNEQFF
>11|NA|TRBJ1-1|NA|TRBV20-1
TGCAGTGTGCCGGCGAACACTGAAGCTTTCTTT
CSVPANTEAFF
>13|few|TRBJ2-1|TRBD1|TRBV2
TGTGCCAGTTCGCCGACAGGGGGATTTGAGCAGTTCTTC
CASSPTGGFEQFF
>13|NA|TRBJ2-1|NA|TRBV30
TGTGCCTTGGACAGTGAACCCTACAATGAGCAGTTCTTC
CALDSEPYNEQFF
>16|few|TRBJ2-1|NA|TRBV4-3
TGCGCCAGCAGCCAAGCAGAGACCACCTTTGCGGATGAGCAGTTCTTC
CASSQAETTFADEQFF
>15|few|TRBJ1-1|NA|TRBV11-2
TGTGCCAGCAGCCCGACCGTTTTGGGATCCACTGAAGCTTTCTTT
CASSPTVLGSTEAFF
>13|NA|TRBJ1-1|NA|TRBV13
TGTGCCAGCAGCTCCCTGTGGGGGCGTCGGGCTTTCTTT
CASSSLWGRRAFF
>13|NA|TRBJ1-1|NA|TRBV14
TGTGCCAGCAGCCAAGAGTCAAGTCCTGAAGCTTTCTTT
CASSQESSPEAFF
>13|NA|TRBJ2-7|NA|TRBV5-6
TGTGCCTCCCGGACTCAAAGCTCCTACGAGCAGTACTTC
CASRTQSSYEQYF
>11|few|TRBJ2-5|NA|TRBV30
TGTGCCTGGAGTGCGGGAGAGACCCAGTACTTC
CAWSAGETQYF
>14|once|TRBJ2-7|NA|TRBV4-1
TGCGCCAGCAGCCAAGATCTGGGCAGCTACGAGCAGTACTTC
CASSQDLGSYEQYF
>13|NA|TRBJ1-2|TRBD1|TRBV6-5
TGTGCCAGCAGAGGGGGCTTTGGCTATGGCTACACCTTC
CASRGGFGYGYTF
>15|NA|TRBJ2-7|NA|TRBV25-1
TGTGCCAGCAGCGACCGGGACCGAAACTCCTACGAGCAGTACTTC
CASSDRDRNSYEQYF
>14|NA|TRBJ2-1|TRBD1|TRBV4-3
TGCGCCAGCAGCCAAACGACAGGGGGCAATGAGCAGTTCTTC
CASSQTTGGNEQFF
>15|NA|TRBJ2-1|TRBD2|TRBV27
TGTGCCAGCAGTTTATCGGGGCCCGGGAGGAATGAGCAGTTCTTC
CASSLSGPGRNEQFF
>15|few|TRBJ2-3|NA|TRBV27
TGTGCCAGCAGTGCACAGGGATGGGGCACAGATACGCAGTATTTT
CASSAQGWGTDTQYF
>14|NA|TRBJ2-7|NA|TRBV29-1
TGCAGCGTTGAAGACGGGGGACCCTCCTACGAGCAGTACTTC
CSVEDGGPSYEQYF
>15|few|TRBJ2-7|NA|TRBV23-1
TGCGCCAGCAGTCAACCCAGGGATCCGTCCTACGAGCAGTACTTC
CASSQPRDPSYEQYF
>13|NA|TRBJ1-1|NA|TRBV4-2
TGTGCCAGCAGCCAAGTAGGGAACACTGAAGCTTTCTTT
CASSQVGNTEAFF
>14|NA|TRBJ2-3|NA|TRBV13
TGTGCCAGCAGCAGCCAGTCGGGGGCAGATACGCAGTATTTT
CASSSQSGADTQYF
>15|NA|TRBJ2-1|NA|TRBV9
TGTGCCAGCAGCGTAGAGGGGAGTAGCGGTAATGAGCAGTTCTTC
CASSVEGSSGNEQFF
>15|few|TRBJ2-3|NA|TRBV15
TGTGCCACCAGCAATGGGGGAGAGGGCACAGATACGCAGTATTTT
CATSNGGEGTDTQYF
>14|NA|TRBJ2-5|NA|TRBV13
TGTGCCAGCAGCACCCGGGGAGGCAGAGAGACCCAGTACTTC
CASSTRGGRETQYF
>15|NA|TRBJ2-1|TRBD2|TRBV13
TGTGCCAGCAGCCTCTCTAGCGGGGGGTTAAATGAGCAGTTCTTC
CASSLSSGGLNEQFF
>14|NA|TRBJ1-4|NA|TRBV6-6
TGTGCCAGCAGTTCGGGCCACCCTGGGGAAAAACTGTTTTTT
CASSSGHPGEKLFF
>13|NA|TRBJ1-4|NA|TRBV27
TGTGCCAGCAGCGGTCGGCAGAGTGAAAAACTGTTTTTT
CASSGRQSEKLFF
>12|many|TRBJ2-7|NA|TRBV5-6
TGTGCCAGCAGCTTAGGGGCCTACGAGCAGTACTTC
CASSLGAYEQYF
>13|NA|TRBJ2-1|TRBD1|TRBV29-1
TGCAGCGTTGGGACAGGGCTCTACAATGAGCAGTTCTTC
CSVGTGLYNEQFF
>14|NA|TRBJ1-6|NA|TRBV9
TGTGCCAGCAGCGTAAAGGCAGAGAATTCACCCCTCCACTTT
CASSVKAENSPLHF
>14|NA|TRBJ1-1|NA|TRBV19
TGTGCCAGTATCCTGAACCCACCGCAGGCCGGCGCTTTCTTT
CASILNPPQAGAFF
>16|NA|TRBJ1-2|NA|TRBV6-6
TGTGCCAGCAGTGACTTGACAGAAACGCCCTCCTATGGCTACACCTTC
CASSDLTETPSYGYTF
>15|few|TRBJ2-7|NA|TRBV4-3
TGCGCCAGCAGCCAAGCGAGCGTGGGGGCTTACGAGCAGTACTTC
CASSQASVGAYEQYF
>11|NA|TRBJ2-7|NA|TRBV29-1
TGCAGCGTTTACAGGGACTACGAGCAGTACTTC
CSVYRDYEQYF
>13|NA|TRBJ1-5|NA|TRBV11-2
TGTGCCAGCAGCTTTGAGAGCAATCAGCCCCAGCATTTT
CASSFESNQPQHF
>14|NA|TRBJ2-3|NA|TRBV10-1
TGCGCCAGCAGTGAGGCAGGGAGCACAGATACGCAGTATTTT
CASSEAGSTDTQYF
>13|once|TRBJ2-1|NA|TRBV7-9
TGTGCCAGCAGTCCCGATTATTACAATGAGCAGTTCTTC
CASSPDYYNEQFF
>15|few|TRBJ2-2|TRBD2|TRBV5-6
TGTGCCAGCAGCTTCGGGACTAGCGCGGGCGGGGAGCTGTTTTTT
CASSFGTSAGGELFF
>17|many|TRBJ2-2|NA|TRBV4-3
TGCGCCAGCAGCCAAGATTCCAGTGCCCCTGGGACCGGGGAGCTGTTTTTT
CASSQDSSAPGTGELFF